This is a list of T cell receptor beta chains from one sample in a study of CD8 T cells in ankylosing spondylitis. TCRdb recomputed calls from the 5' RACE reads with MiXCR, one row per CDR3 protein. Among 200,000 to 250,000 distinct CDR3 sequences listed, roughly a tenth were seen once. Sequenced material: blood, either unsorted or a sorted T cell fraction (not recorded which). These receptor sequences come from a male donor with ankylosing spondylitis or in good health (not recorded which). The CDR3 runs from the conserved cysteine through the conserved F or W. The order of the fields is J gene, D gene, V gene, clone size, CDR3 DNA, CDR3 protein. D genes are given only for firm matches. Some rows have no size entry. The others give once, few or many, or a class for an expanded clone.

TRBJ1-2	.	TRBV5-5	many	TGTGCCAGCAGCTTGGAACAGGGTTATGCTAACTATGGCTACACCTTC	CASSLEQGYANYGYTF
TRBJ2-2	.	TRBV19	.	TGTGCCAGTACCGGAACTTTAGGCGGGGAGCTGTTTTTT	CASTGTLGGELFF
TRBJ2-1	TRBD1	TRBV3-1	few	TGTGCCAGCAGCCGGGACAGGGTGTCGTACAATGAGCAGTTCTTC	CASSRDRVSYNEQFF
TRBJ1-1	TRBD1	TRBV19	many	TGTGCCAGTAGCGGAACAGGGGGAAGGGGGGTTGACAATGAAGCTTTCTTT	CASSGTGGRGVDNEAFF
TRBJ1-1	.	TRBV5-1	many	TGCGCCAGCAGCCGGGGGGGGTCCGGCCTTGACACTGAAGCTTTCTTT	CASSRGGSGLDTEAFF
TRBJ2-2	TRBD2	TRBV6-7	.	TGTGCCAGCAGTTCGGGTCTTTGGCGGGGGGACGCGAACACCGGGGAGCTGTTTTTT	CASSSGLWRGDANTGELFF
TRBJ2-5	.	TRBV10-3	many	TGTGCCATCAGTGTGGGGCAAGAGACCCAGTACTTC	CAISVGQETQYF
TRBJ2-7	TRBD2	TRBV7-2	many	TGTGCCAGCAGCTCCGAGCGGGGGGGATCCTACGAGCAGTACTTC	CASSSERGGSYEQYF
TRBJ2-7	TRBD2	TRBV3-1	few	TGTGCCAGCAGCCGAACTAGCGGGGGGTACTTCTTCCACGAGCAGTACTTC	CASSRTSGGYFFHEQYF
TRBJ2-2	.	TRBV7-2	many	TGTGCCAGCAGCTTAGGGACCCCTAGGAACACCGGGGAGCTGTTTTTT	CASSLGTPRNTGELFF
TRBJ1-5	TRBD1	TRBV29-1	many	TGCAGCAGACAGGGCGGGACGGGCAATCAGCCCCAGCATTTT	CSRQGGTGNQPQHF
TRBJ2-1	.	TRBV5-1	many	TGCGCCAGCAGCTTGAGTGGTCCGGGTGAGCAGTTCTTC	CASSLSGPGEQFF